The 2 T cell receptor beta chains reported below all come from one sample, sequenced in a study of early T cells in non-severe SARS-CoV-2 infection. One entry per CDR3 protein results from TCRdb running MiXCR on the 5' RACE reads. This table has roughly 120,000 distinct CDR3 sequences, around 14% appearing once. The specimen sequenced was whole blood. All receptors derive from an adult who was a healthcare worker with PCR-confirmed SARS-CoV-2 infection or an uninfected control (not recorded which).

The V call is TRBV4-2, the J call TRBJ1-3; 7 bases line up with TRBD1. CDR1 and CDR2 from the germline V gene are LGHNA and YNFKEQ. This CDR3 spans 17 amino acids. The V and J ends lost 4 bases and 0 bases, in that order; junction bases with no gene match: 9. CDR3: CASSRPEGAFSGNTIYF. CDR3 bases: TGTGCCAGCAGCCGCCCCGAGGGGGCCTTCTCTGGAAACACCATATATTTT.

In this sample, this clonotype turned up a few times. This chain joins TRBV6-1 and TRBJ2-4, with D maybe TRBD1 (6 bases). CDR3 length equals 11 residues. The V end lost 7 bases, the J end lost 5 bases, and 6 bases lay between the germline ends. Germline CDR1 reads MNHNS; CDR2 reads SASEGT. CDR3 DNA: TGTGCCAGCAACAGGGAAAACATTCAGTACTTC. Its protein is CASNRENIQYF.